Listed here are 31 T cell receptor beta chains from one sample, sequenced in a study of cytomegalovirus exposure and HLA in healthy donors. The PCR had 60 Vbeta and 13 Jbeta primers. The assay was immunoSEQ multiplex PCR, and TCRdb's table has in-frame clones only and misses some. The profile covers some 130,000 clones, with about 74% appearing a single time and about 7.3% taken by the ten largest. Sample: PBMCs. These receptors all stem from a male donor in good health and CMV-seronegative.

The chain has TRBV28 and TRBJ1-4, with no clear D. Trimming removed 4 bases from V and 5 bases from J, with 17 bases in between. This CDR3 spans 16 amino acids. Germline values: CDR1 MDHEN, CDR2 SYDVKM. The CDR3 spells CASSYRLGALNEKLFF. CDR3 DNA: TGTGCCAGCAGTTATCGACTGGGAGCTCTCAATGAAAAACTGTTTTTT. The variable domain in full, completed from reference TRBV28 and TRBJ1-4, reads DVKVTQSSRYLVKRTGEKVFLECVQDMDHENMFWYRQDPGLGLRLIYFSYDVKMKEKGDIPEGYSVSREKKERFSLILESASTNQTSMYLCASSYRLGALNEKLFFGSGTQLSVL.

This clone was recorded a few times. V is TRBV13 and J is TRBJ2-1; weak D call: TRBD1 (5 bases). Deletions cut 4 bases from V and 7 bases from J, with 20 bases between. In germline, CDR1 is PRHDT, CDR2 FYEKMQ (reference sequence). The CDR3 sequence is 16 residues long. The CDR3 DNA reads TGTGCCAGCAGCTCCCGAGCGCATCCAAGGGGTAATGAGCAGTTCTTC. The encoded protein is CASSSRAHPRGNEQFF.

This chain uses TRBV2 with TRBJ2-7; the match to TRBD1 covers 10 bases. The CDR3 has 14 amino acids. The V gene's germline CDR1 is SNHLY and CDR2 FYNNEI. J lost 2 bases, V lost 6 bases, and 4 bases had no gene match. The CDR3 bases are TGTGCCAGCAGGGGACAGGGGAGAGCCTACGAGCAGTACTTC. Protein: CASRGQGRAYEQYF.

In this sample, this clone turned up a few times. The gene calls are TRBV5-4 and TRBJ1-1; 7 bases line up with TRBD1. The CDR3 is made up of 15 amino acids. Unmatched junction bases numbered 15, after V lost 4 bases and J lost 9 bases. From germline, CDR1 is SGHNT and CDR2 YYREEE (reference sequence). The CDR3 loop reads CASSGLTGNSPKAFF. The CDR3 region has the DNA TGTGCCAGCAGCGGATTGACAGGGAATTCTCCCAAAGCTTTCTTT.

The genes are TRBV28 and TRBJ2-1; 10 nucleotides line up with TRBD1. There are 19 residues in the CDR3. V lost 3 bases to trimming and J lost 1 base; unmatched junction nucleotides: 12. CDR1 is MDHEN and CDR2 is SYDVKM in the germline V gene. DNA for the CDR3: TGTGCCAGCAGTTTCCCACTTCGGGGGACAGGGGTTTCCTACAATGAGCAGTTCTTC. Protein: CASSFPLRGTGVSYNEQFF. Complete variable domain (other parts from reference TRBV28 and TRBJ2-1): DVKVTQSSRYLVKRTGEKVFLECVQDMDHENMFWYRQDPGLGLRLIYFSYDVKMKEKGDIPEGYSVSREKKERFSLILESASTNQTSMYLCASSFPLRGTGVSYNEQFFGPGTRLTVL.

The CDR3: CASSLTGLAGATNSYEQYF. The DNA of the CDR3 is TGTGCCAGCAGCTTAACGGGGCTAGCGGGAGCGACGAACTCCTACGAGCAGTACTTC. This chain uses TRBV7-2 with TRBJ2-7; 10 nucleotides agree with TRBD2. V was pared by 2 bases and J by 0 bases, with 13 bases of the junction left unmatched. The CDR3 has 19 amino acids. Germline V lookup: CDR1 SGHTA, CDR2 FQGNSA.

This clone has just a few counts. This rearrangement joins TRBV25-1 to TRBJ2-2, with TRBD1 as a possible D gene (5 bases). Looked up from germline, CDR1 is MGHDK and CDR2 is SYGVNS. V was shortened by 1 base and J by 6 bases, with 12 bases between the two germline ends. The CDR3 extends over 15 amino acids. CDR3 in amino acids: CASSESVRQSGELFF. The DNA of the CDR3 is TGTGCCAGCAGTGAATCGGTTAGACAGTCCGGGGAGCTGTTTTTT. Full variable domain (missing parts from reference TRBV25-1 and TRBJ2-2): EADIYQTPRYLVIGTGKKITLECSQTMGHDKMYWYQQDPGMELHLIHYSYGVNSTEKGDLSSESTVSRIRTEHFPLTLESARPSHTSQYLCASSESVRQSGELFFGEGSRLTVL.

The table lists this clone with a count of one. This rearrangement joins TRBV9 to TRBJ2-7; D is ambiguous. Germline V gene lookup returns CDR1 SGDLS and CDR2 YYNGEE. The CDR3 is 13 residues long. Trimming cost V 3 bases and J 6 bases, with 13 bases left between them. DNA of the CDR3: TGTGCCAGCAGCGCAGGAACCGTCACCGAGCAGTACTTC. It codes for CASSAGTVTEQYF. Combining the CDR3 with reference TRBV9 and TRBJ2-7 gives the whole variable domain DSGVTQTPKHLITATGQRVTLRCSPRSGDLSVYWYQQSLDQGLQFLIQYYNGEERAKGNILERFSAQQFPDLHSELNLSSLELGDSALYFCASSAGTVTEQYFGPGTRLTVT.

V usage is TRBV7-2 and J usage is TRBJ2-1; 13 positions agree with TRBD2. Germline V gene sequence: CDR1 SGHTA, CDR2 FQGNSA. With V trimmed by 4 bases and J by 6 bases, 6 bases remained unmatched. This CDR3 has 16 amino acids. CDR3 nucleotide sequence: TGTGCCAGCAGCTCCCGACTAGCGGGGGGATTCAATGAGCAGTTCTTC. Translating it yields CASSSRLAGGFNEQFF.

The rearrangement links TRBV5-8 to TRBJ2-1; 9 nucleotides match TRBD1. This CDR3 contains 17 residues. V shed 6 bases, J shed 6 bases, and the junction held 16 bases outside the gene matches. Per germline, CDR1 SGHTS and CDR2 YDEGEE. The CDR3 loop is CASNPGQGAKLSNEQFF. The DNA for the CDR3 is TGTGCCAGCAACCCGGGACAGGGCGCCAAGTTAAGCAATGAGCAGTTCTTC.

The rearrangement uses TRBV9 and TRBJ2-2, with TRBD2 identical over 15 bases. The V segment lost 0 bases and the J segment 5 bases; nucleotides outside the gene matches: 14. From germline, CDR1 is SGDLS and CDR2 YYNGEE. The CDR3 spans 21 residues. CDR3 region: CASSVELGPGTSGRRTGELFF. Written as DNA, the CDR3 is TGTGCCAGCAGCGTAGAGCTGGGGCCCGGGACTAGCGGGAGGAGAACCGGGGAGCTGTTTTTT. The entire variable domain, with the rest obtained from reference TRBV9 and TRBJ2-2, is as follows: DSGVTQTPKHLITATGQRVTLRCSPRSGDLSVYWYQQSLDQGLQFLIQYYNGEERAKGNILERFSAQQFPDLHSELNLSSLELGDSALYFCASSVELGPGTSGRRTGELFFGEGSRLTVL.

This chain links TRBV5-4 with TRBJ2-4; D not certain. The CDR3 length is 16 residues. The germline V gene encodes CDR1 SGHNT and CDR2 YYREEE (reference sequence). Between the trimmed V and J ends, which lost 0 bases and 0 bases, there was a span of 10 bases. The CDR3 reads CASSLAALLAKNIQYF. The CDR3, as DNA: TGTGCCAGCAGCTTGGCTGCGTTGCTAGCCAAAAACATTCAGTACTTC.

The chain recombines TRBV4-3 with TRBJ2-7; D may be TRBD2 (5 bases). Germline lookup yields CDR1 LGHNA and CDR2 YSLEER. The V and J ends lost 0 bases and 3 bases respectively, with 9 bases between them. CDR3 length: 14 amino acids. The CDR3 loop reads CASSQDRTFYEQYF. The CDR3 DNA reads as TGCGCCAGCAGCCAAGACAGGACTTTCTACGAGCAGTACTTC.

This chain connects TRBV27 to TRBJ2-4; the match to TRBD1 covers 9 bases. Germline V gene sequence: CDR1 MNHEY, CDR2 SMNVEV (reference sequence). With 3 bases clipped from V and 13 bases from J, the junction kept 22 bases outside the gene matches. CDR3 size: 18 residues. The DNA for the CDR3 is TGTGCCAGCAGTTTTGTCGGACAGGGGCCTTCCAAGGGAAACACCCAGTACTTC. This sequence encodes CASSFVGQGPSKGNTQYF.

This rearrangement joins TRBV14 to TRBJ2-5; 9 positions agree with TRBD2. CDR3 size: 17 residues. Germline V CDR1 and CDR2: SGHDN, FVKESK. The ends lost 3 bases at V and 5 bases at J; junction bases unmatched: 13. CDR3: CASSQPRVSGSLETQYF. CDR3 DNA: TGTGCCAGCAGCCAGCCAAGGGTTAGCGGGAGTTTGGAGACCCAGTACTTC. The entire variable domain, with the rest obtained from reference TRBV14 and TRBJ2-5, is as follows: EAGVTQFPSHSVIEKGQTVTLRCDPISGHDNLYWYRRVMGKEIKFLLHFVKESKQDESGMPNNRFLAERTGGTYSTLKVQPAELEDSGVYFCASSQPRVSGSLETQYFGPGTRLLVL.

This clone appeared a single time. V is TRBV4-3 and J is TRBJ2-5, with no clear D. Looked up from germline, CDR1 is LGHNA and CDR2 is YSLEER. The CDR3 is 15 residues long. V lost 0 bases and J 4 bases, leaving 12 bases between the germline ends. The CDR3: CASSQDRFHSETQYF. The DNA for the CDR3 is TGCGCCAGCAGCCAAGACAGGTTTCACTCAGAGACCCAGTACTTC.

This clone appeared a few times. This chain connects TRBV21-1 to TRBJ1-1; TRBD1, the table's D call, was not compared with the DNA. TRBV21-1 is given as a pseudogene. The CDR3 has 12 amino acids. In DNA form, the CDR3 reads TGTGCCAGCAGCCACAAGAACACTGAAGCTTTCTTT. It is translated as CASSHKNTEAFF.

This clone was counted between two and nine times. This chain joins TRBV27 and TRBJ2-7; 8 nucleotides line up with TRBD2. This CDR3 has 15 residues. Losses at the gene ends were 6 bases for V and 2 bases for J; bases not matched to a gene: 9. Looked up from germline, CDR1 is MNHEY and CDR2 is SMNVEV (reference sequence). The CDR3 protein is CASSGPKRGTYEQYF. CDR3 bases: TGTGCCAGCAGCGGGCCTAAGCGGGGGACCTACGAGCAGTACTTC.

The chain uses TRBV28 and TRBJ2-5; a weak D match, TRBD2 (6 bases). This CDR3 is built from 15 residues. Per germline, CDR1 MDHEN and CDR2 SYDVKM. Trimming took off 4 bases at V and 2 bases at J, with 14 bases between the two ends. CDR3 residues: CASSSPWTNQETQYF. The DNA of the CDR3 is TGTGCCAGCAGTTCACCCTGGACTAATCAAGAGACCCAGTACTTC. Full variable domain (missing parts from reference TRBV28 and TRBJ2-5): DVKVTQSSRYLVKRTGEKVFLECVQDMDHENMFWYRQDPGLGLRLIYFSYDVKMKEKGDIPEGYSVSREKKERFSLILESASTNQTSMYLCASSSPWTNQETQYFGPGTRLLVL.

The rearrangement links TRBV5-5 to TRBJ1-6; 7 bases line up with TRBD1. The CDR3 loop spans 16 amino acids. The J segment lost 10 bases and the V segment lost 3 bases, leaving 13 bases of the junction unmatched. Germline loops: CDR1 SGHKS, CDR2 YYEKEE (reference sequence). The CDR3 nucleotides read TGTGCCAGCAGCTCCTCCCCTACAGGGGTAAAGTCACCCCTCCACTTT. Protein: CASSSSPTGVKSPLHF.

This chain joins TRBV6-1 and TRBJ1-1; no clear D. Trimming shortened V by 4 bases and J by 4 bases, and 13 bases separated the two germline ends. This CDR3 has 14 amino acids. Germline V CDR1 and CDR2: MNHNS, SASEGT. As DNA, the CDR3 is TGTGCCAGCAGTGCTAGCGAATCCCTCACTGAAGCTTTCTTT. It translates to CASSASESLTEAFF.

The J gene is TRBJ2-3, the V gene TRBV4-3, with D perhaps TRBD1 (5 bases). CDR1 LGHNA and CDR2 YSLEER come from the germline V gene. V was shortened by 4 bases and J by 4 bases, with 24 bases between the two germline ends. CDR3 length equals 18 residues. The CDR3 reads CASSPNLGVTRLSDTQYF. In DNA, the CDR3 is TGCGCCAGCAGCCCCAACCTAGGGGTTACCAGGTTGTCAGATACGCAGTATTTT.

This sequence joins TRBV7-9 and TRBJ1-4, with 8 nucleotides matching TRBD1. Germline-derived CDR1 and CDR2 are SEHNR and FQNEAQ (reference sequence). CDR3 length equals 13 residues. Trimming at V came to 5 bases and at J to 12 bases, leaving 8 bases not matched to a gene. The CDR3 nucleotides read TGTGCCAGCAGCGTTGGACAGGGATGGGAACTGTTTTTT. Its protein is CASSVGQGWELFF.

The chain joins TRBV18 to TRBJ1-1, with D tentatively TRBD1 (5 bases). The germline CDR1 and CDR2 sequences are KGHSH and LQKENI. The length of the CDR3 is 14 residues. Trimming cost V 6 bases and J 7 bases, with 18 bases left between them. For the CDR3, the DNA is TGTGCCAGCTCCCCCCTTGAGACAGCCATTGAAGCTTTCTTT. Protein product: CASSPLETAIEAFF. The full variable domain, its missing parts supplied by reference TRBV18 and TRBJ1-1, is NAGVMQNPRHLVRRRGQEARLRCSPMKGHSHVYWYRQLPEEGLKFMVYLQKENIIDESGMPKERFSAEFPKEGPSILRIQQVVRGDSAAYFCASSPLETAIEAFFGQGTRLTVV.

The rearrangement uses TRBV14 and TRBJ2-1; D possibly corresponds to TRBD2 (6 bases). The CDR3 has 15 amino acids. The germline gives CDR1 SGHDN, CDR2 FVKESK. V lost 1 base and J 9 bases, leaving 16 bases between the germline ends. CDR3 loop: CASSQAGTGGGEQFF. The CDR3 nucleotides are TGTGCCAGCAGCCAAGCTGGGACTGGGGGAGGTGAGCAGTTCTTC.

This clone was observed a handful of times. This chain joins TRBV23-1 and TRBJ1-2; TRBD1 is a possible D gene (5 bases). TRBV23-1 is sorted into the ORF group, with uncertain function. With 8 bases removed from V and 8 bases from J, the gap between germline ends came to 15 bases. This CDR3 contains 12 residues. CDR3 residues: CASVEKGWGYTF. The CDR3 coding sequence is TGCGCCAGCGTTGAAAAGGGGTGGGGCTACACCTTC.

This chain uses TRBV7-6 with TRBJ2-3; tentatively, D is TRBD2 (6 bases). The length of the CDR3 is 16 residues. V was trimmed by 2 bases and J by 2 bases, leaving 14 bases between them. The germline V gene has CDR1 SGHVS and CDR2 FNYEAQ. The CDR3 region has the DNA TGTGCCAGCAGCTTACTAGCGTGGGGCTTCACAGATACGCAGTATTTT. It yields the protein CASSLLAWGFTDTQYF. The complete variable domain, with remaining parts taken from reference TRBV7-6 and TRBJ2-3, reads GAGVSQSPRYKVTKRGQDVALRCDPISGHVSLYWYRQALGQGPEFLTYFNYEAQQDKSGLPNDRFSAERPEGSISTLTIQRTEQRDSAMYRCASSLLAWGFTDTQYFGPGTRLTVL.

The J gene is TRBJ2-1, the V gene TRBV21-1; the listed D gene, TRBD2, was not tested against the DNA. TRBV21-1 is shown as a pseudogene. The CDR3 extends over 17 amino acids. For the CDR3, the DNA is TGTGCCAGCAGCAAAACCCTAGCGGGGGGGCCAGGGGGTGAGCAGTTCTTC. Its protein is CASSKTLAGGPGGEQFF.

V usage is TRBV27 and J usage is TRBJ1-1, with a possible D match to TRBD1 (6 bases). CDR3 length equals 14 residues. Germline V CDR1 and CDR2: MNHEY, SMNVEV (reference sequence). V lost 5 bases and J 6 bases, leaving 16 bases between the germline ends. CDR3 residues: CASSAGQPWAEAFF. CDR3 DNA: TGTGCCAGCAGTGCTGGACAGCCCTGGGCTGAAGCTTTCTTT.

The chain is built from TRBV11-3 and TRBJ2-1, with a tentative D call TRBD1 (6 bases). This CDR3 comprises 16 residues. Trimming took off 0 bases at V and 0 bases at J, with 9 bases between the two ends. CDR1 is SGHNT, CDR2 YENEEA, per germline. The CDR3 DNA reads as TGTGCCAGCAGCTTAGAGGGGGCCAGCTCCTACAATGAGCAGTTCTTC. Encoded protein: CASSLEGASSYNEQFF.

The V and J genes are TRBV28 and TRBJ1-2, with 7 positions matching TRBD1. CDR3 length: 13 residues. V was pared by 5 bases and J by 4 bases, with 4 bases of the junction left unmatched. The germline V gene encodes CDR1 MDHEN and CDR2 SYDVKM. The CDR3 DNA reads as TGTGCCAGCAGTCCCCGGGACAGCTATGGCTACACCTTC. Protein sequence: CASSPRDSYGYTF.